Given below is one T cell receptor (beta chain) in context. This record comes from a study of blood T cell repertoires in COVID-19. Study-wide context: From T cells, B-cell-depleted T cells, or PBMCs came the material, which was cDNA or gDNA.

Per the study methods: Estimated nucleated cell counts came from reference gene primer amplification. The table came from immunoSEQ multiplex PCR; TCRdb's copy has only in-frame clones and leaves some out. The V and J calls and clone size come from that table; D and trimming were worked out from the DNA. This sample carries roughly 230,000 clones, 80% to 85% of them seen once, and the ten largest clones take about 27%. Germline V gene data show CDR1 as SGHKS and CDR2 as YYEKEE (reference sequence). The CDR3 is made up of 15 amino acids. V lost 4 bases and J 0 bases, leaving 11 bases between the germline ends.

Sequencing was carried out using peripheral blood. V gene TRBV5-5 combines with J gene TRBJ1-5; TRBD1 is a possible D gene (5 bases). This clonotype originated in a man aged 35 to 55 with acute or convalescent COVID-19. The CDR3: CASSRTSYSNQPQHF. CDR3 DNA sequence: TGTGCCAGCAGCAGGACATCTTATAGCAATCAGCCCCAGCATTTT.